These 21 T cell receptor beta chains were all obtained from the same sample, sequenced in a study of cytomegalovirus exposure and HLA in healthy donors. With 60 Vbeta and 13 Jbeta primers, the PCR was carried out. Assay: immunoSEQ multiplex PCR; the TCRdb copy retains only in-frame clones and omits some. The repertoire holds about 100,000 clones, roughly 77% seen once, with 4% in the top ten. The sequenced sample was PBMCs. The receptor source for this set is a woman aged 45-59 years in good health and CMV-seropositive.

The chain has TRBV19 and TRBJ2-1; perhaps TRBD2 as D (6 bases). Germline CDR1 reads LNHDA; CDR2 reads SQIVND (reference sequence). The CDR3 contains 14 residues. For the CDR3, the DNA is TGTGCTACGTGGGGGGTCGGGCCCTACAATGAGCAGTTCTTC. This sequence encodes CATWGVGPYNEQFF. Full variable domain (remainder filled in from reference TRBV19 and TRBJ2-1): DGGITQSPKYLFRKEGQNVTLSCEQNLNHDAMYWYRQDPGQGLRLIYYSQIVNDFQKGDIAEGYSVSREKKESFPLTVTSAQKNPTAFYLCATWGVGPYNEQFFGPGTRLTVL.

This clone was detected only once. The chain recombines TRBV18 with TRBJ2-3; perhaps TRBD1 as D (6 bases). The V gene's germline CDR1 is KGHSH and CDR2 LQKENI. V was pared by 8 bases and J by 11 bases, with 17 bases between. The CDR3 has 12 residues. CDR3 sequence: CASVGADLRQYF. In nucleotides, the CDR3 is TGTGCCAGCGTGGGGGCCGACCTTAGGCAGTATTTT.

The rearrangement joins TRBV10-1 to TRBJ1-1; D uncertain. V was shortened by 0 bases and J by 1 base, with 6 bases between the two germline ends. CDR3 length: 14 residues. Germline CDR1 reads WNHNN; CDR2 reads SYGVQD (reference sequence). The CDR3 DNA reads TGCGCCAGCAGTGAGTCGCGTGGGAACACTGAAGCTTTCTTT. Protein product: CASSESRGNTEAFF.

V gene TRBV9 combines with J gene TRBJ2-7, with TRBD2 matching over 7 bases. With V trimmed by 0 bases and J by 9 bases, 6 bases remained unmatched. The CDR3 sequence is 13 residues long. From germline, CDR1 is SGDLS and CDR2 YYNGEE. The CDR3 nucleotides read TGTGCCAGCAGCGTAGAAGGTGGGAGGGCGCAGTACTTC. Its protein product is CASSVEGGRAQYF.

The V and J genes are TRBV14 and TRBJ1-2; unclear D gene. Trimming removed 1 base from V and 4 bases from J, with 7 bases in between. The V gene's germline CDR1 is SGHDN and CDR2 FVKESK. This CDR3 has 13 amino acids. The CDR3 here is CASSQGRSYGYTF. The CDR3 bases are TGTGCCAGCAGCCAAGGCAGGTCCTATGGCTACACCTTC. Full variable domain (missing parts from reference TRBV14 and TRBJ1-2): EAGVTQFPSHSVIEKGQTVTLRCDPISGHDNLYWYRRVMGKEIKFLLHFVKESKQDESGMPNNRFLAERTGGTYSTLKVQPAELEDSGVYFCASSQGRSYGYTFGSGTRLTVV.

A single count supports this clone. V and J are TRBV18 and TRBJ1-5; 9 bases fit TRBD1. The V gene end was trimmed by 6 bases and the J gene end by 6 bases; junction bases not matched to a gene: 6. The CDR3 runs 14 residues. In germline, CDR1 is KGHSH, CDR2 LQKENI. The DNA for the CDR3 is TGTGCCAGCTCTCCCGGGACAGGGCTTCAGCCCCAGCATTTT. This translates into CASSPGTGLQPQHF. Full variable domain (missing parts from reference TRBV18 and TRBJ1-5): NAGVMQNPRHLVRRRGQEARLRCSPMKGHSHVYWYRQLPEEGLKFMVYLQKENIIDESGMPKERFSAEFPKEGPSILRIQQVVRGDSAAYFCASSPGTGLQPQHFGDGTRLSIL.

V and J are TRBV6-1 and TRBJ2-7; possibly TRBD2 for D (5 bases). V gave up 5 bases and J gave up 4 bases, with 9 bases separating them. Germline assignment: CDR1 MNHNS and CDR2 SASEGT. The CDR3 extends over 12 amino acids. CDR3 nucleotide sequence: TGTGCCAGCAGTCGGGAATCTTACGAGCAGTACTTC. Its protein is CASSRESYEQYF.

This chain uses TRBV4-1 with TRBJ1-4; no clear D. V was trimmed by 1 base and J by 6 bases, leaving 6 bases between them. This CDR3 is 13 amino acids long. The germline CDR1 and CDR2 sequences are MGHRA and YSYEKL. In nucleotides, the CDR3 is TGCGCCAGCAGCCAAGCCGGGGATGAAAAACTGTTTTTT. Residues: CASSQAGDEKLFF.

This chain uses TRBV6-5 with TRBJ2-7, with 10 bases identical to TRBD1. V was clipped by 2 bases and J by 2 bases; unmatched bases: 3. The germline V gene has CDR1 MNHEY and CDR2 SVGAGI. The CDR3 length is 15 residues. This CDR3 is CASSYRDRGTYEQYF. The CDR3 DNA reads as TGTGCCAGCAGTTACCGGGACAGGGGCACCTACGAGCAGTACTTC.

This chain links TRBV6-1 with TRBJ1-3; no clear D gene. V lost 3 bases and J lost 0, with 15 bases in between. The germline CDR1 and CDR2 sequences are MNHNS and SASEGT. The CDR3 is 17 amino acids. CDR3 DNA: TGTGCCAGCAGTGAGAGGCTCCGGCCGAGCTCTGGAAACACCATATATTTT. Its translation: CASSERLRPSSGNTIYF.

This chain connects TRBV19 to TRBJ1-6; TRBD1 matches 7 bases. Germline V lookup: CDR1 LNHDA, CDR2 SQIVND (reference sequence). The CDR3 covers 17 residues. V trimming: 6 bases; J trimming: 6 bases; junction bases outside the gene matches: 14. The CDR3 protein is CASSRARTGGGNSPLHF. For the CDR3, the DNA is TGTGCCAGTAGCCGGGCCCGGACAGGTGGAGGTAATTCACCCCTCCACTTT.

This rearrangement joins TRBV7-9 to TRBJ1-2, with TRBD1 matching over 8 bases. CDR3 length: 14 residues. Trimming cost V 4 bases and J 3 bases; bases outside gene matches: 4. The germline CDR1 and CDR2 sequences are SEHNR and FQNEAQ (reference sequence). The CDR3 spells CASSSGQVDYGYTF. CDR3 DNA: TGTGCCAGCAGCTCGGGACAGGTGGACTATGGCTACACCTTC.

The chain links TRBV19 to TRBJ2-5, with D maybe TRBD1 (5 bases). Germline V gene lookup returns CDR1 LNHDA and CDR2 SQIVND (reference sequence). The CDR3 is 13 amino acids. V gave up 4 bases and J gave up 3 bases, with 9 bases separating them. The CDR3 here is CASSRGEKETQYF. CDR3 nucleotides: TGTGCCAGTAGTAGGGGCGAGAAAGAGACCCAGTACTTC.

This chain uses TRBV11-2 with TRBJ1-1; possibly TRBD1 for D (6 bases). Germline CDR1 and CDR2: SGHAT and FQNNGV. V was trimmed by 5 bases and J by 1 base, leaving 14 bases between them. CDR3 size: 15 residues. CDR3 sequence (DNA): TGTGCCAGCAGCCCCCATGGGACACAGAACACTGAAGCTTTCTTT. Protein product: CASSPHGTQNTEAFF.

The chain has TRBV9 and TRBJ2-2; 7 bases are shared with TRBD2. The CDR3 is made up of 16 amino acids. The V segment lost 3 bases and the J segment 4 bases; nucleotides outside the gene matches: 9. CDR1 and CDR2 (germline): SGDLS, YYNGEE. CDR3 loop: CASSAGGVLSTGELFF. Written as DNA, the CDR3 is TGTGCCAGCAGCGCTGGGGGGGTTCTGAGCACCGGGGAGCTGTTTTTT. Drawing the rest from reference TRBV9 and TRBJ2-2, the complete variable domain is DSGVTQTPKHLITATGQRVTLRCSPRSGDLSVYWYQQSLDQGLQFLIQYYNGEERAKGNILERFSAQQFPDLHSELNLSSLELGDSALYFCASSAGGVLSTGELFFGEGSRLTVL.

The genes are TRBV10-3 and TRBJ1-2; no reliable D call. The CDR3 covers 13 residues. Germline lookup yields CDR1 ENHRY and CDR2 SYGVKD. V was pared by 3 bases and J by 2 bases, with 7 bases between. In DNA form, the CDR3 reads TGTGCCATCAGTGACAGGCCAAACTATGGCTACACCTTC. The encoded protein is CAISDRPNYGYTF.

This clone was counted only a few times. The chain links TRBV18 to TRBJ2-2, with 9 bases that match TRBD2. V trimming: 2 bases; J trimming: 5 bases; junction bases outside the gene matches: 3. CDR3 length equals 15 residues. Germline CDR1 KGHSH, CDR2 LQKENI. CDR3 DNA: TGTGCCAGCTCACCATACACTAGCGGGACCGGGGAGCTGTTTTTT. This translates into CASSPYTSGTGELFF.

V gene TRBV4-1 combines with J gene TRBJ2-1; tentative D call: TRBD2 (5 bases). Between the trimmed V and J ends, which lost 7 bases and 10 bases, there was a span of 17 bases. Looked up from germline, CDR1 is MGHRA and CDR2 is YSYEKL. This CDR3 spans 13 amino acids. The chain's CDR3 is CASTPGAVREQFF. DNA for the CDR3: TGCGCCAGCACCCCCGGAGCGGTTAGGGAGCAGTTCTTC.

The J gene is TRBJ1-3, the V gene TRBV2; D perhaps matches TRBD1 (6 bases). The CDR3 consists of 16 residues. The V and J ends lost 6 bases and 0 bases respectively, with 15 bases between them. Per the germline V gene, CDR1 is SNHLY and CDR2 is FYNNEI. The CDR3 protein is CASSHGGSLSGNTIYF. The CDR3 DNA sequence: TGTGCCAGCAGCCATGGGGGCTCCCTCTCTGGAAACACCATATATTTT.

The chain uses TRBV9 and TRBJ1-2; TRBD1 is a possible D gene (6 bases). Germline V gives CDR1 SGDLS, CDR2 YYNGEE. V was trimmed by 4 bases and J by 3 bases, leaving 19 bases between them. This CDR3 comprises 16 residues. CDR3: CASSPGGGRGDYGYTF. In DNA, the CDR3 is TGTGCCAGCAGCCCCGGAGGGGGGCGGGGGGACTATGGCTACACCTTC.

The chain joins TRBV10-1 to TRBJ1-1, with unresolved D. CDR1 and CDR2 (germline): WNHNN, SYGVQD (reference sequence). This CDR3 contains 13 residues. V lost 2 bases and J lost 10, with 14 bases in between. The CDR3, as DNA: TGCGCCAGCAGTGAGAGCGCCACCGTGGCAGCTTTCTTT. Protein sequence: CASSESATVAAFF.